The 18 T cell receptor beta chains reported below all come from one sample, sequenced in a study of T cell responses to AZD1222 COVID-19 vaccine. Here immunoSEQ multiplex PCR was the method, and the copy in TCRdb shows in-frame clones only, minus some. Among some 150,000 clones, roughly nine tenths were seen once, and the ten largest hold approximately 2%. Specimen: peripheral blood, collected on day 0 of AZD1222 vaccination. Source of these receptors: an adult in good health.

About this clone itself: This sample includes further DNA sequences coding for the same CDR3. The rearrangement links TRBV4-2 to TRBJ2-3; TRBD2 matches 14 bases. Germline CDR1 reads LGHNA; CDR2 reads YNFKEQ. Trimming took 0 bases from V and 6 from J; bases not matched to a gene: 2. The CDR3 totals 16 residues. The CDR3 protein is CASSQDGTSGSDTQYF. The CDR3 nucleotides read TGTGCCAGCAGCCAAGACGGGACTAGCGGGAGCGATACGCAGTATTTT.

The V call is TRBV25-1, the J call TRBJ1-2; D is possibly TRBD1 (6 bases). Per germline, CDR1 MGHDK and CDR2 SYGVNS. The V end was cut by 2 bases, the J end by 2 bases, with 9 bases between. The CDR3 runs 14 residues. Here the CDR3 DNA reads TGTGCCAGCAGTGAAGGAACAGGGAACTATGGCTACACCTTC. Its protein is CASSEGTGNYGYTF.

The CDR3 loop reads CASSQVGMLRGHPFF. Written as DNA, the CDR3 is TGTGCCAGCAGCCAAGTCGGTATGCTCCGGGGGCACCCATTTTTT. The rearrangement joins TRBV4-2 to TRBJ1-4; possible D gene TRBD1, 6 bases. Germline CDR1 is LGHNA and CDR2 is YNFKEQ. Between the trimmed V and J ends, which lost 1 base and 17 bases, there was a span of 23 bases. The CDR3 spans 15 residues.

CDR3 nucleotides: TGTGCCAGCTTGGACGGATATAATTCACCCCTCCACTTT. Protein: CASLDGYNSPLHF. The chain combines TRBV6-5 with TRBJ1-6; D call uncertain. Trimming stripped 8 bases from V and 4 bases from J, with 9 bases between. Germline assignment: CDR1 MNHEY and CDR2 SVGAGI. This CDR3 spans 13 amino acids.

The J gene is TRBJ2-1, the V gene TRBV19; tentative D call: TRBD2 (5 bases). The CDR3 has 16 amino acids. CDR1 is LNHDA and CDR2 is SQIVND in the germline V gene (reference sequence). Between the trimmed V and J ends, which lost 4 bases and 2 bases, there was a span of 15 bases. The DNA for the CDR3 is TGTGCCAGTAGTACCCAAGGCGGACTCCCCTACAATGAGCAGTTCTTC. Encoded protein: CASSTQGGLPYNEQFF. Full variable domain (remainder filled in from reference TRBV19 and TRBJ2-1): DGGITQSPKYLFRKEGQNVTLSCEQNLNHDAMYWYRQDPGQGLRLIYYSQIVNDFQKGDIAEGYSVSREKKESFPLTVTSAQKNPTAFYLCASSTQGGLPYNEQFFGPGTRLTVL.

This chain joins TRBV11-2 and TRBJ1-4; tentatively, D is TRBD1 (5 bases). Trimming removed 4 bases from V and 8 bases from J, with 26 bases in between. There are 18 residues in the CDR3. Germline CDR1 is SGHAT and CDR2 is FQNNGV. CDR3 protein: CASSSDGLTGDIREKLFF. In DNA, the CDR3 is TGTGCCAGCAGCTCCGATGGGCTTACAGGAGATATAAGAGAAAAACTGTTTTTT.

V gene TRBV25-1 combines with J gene TRBJ1-1, with unresolved D. CDR1 and CDR2 (germline): MGHDK, SYGVNS. The CDR3 contains 13 residues. V lost 6 bases, J lost 6 bases, and 14 bases lay in between. CDR3 residues: CASRLHEISEAFF. DNA for the CDR3: TGTGCCAGCAGGTTACACGAAATTTCTGAAGCTTTCTTT.

The V call is TRBV5-1, the J call TRBJ2-7; 9 bases map to TRBD1. This CDR3 comprises 15 residues. Per the germline V gene, CDR1 is SGHRS and CDR2 is YFSETQ. The V gene end was trimmed by 3 bases and the J gene end by 7 bases; junction bases not matched to a gene: 11. The CDR3 sequence is CASSSRPGTGLEQYF. CDR3 sequence (DNA): TGCGCCAGCAGCTCCCGTCCCGGGACAGGGTTGGAGCAGTACTTC.

This clone was picked up one time. The chain links TRBV28 to TRBJ2-7, with D maybe TRBD2 (5 bases). This CDR3 spans 14 amino acids. Trimming left V 6 bases short and J 4 bases short, with 16 bases between. CDR1 MDHEN and CDR2 SYDVKM come from the germline V gene. This CDR3 is CASSILGVQYEQYF. The CDR3 DNA reads TGTGCCAGCAGCATACTCGGGGTTCAGTACGAGCAGTACTTC.

The V gene is TRBV3-1 (or the pseudogene TRBV3-2), the J gene TRBJ2-3, with D possibly being TRBD1 or TRBD2 (5 bases each). Looked up from germline, CDR1 is LGHDT and CDR2 is YNNKEL (reference sequence). The V and J ends lost 6 bases and 2 bases respectively, with 12 bases between them. CDR3 length: 14 residues. The CDR3 loop is CASSLGPATDTQYF. The CDR3 nucleotides are TGTGCCAGCAGTCTGGGACCCGCCACAGATACGCAGTATTTT.

The chain employs TRBV5-6 and TRBJ2-3; the D call may be TRBD1 or TRBD2 (5 bases each). Germline-derived CDR1 and CDR2 are SGHDT and YYEEEE. This CDR3 has 15 amino acids. Trimming left V 4 bases short and J 1 base short, with 13 bases between. This CDR3 reads CASSTGRIRTDTQYF. The CDR3 nucleotides are TGTGCCAGCAGCACGGGACGGATACGCACAGATACGCAGTATTTT. The whole variable domain, filled in from reference TRBV5-6 and TRBJ2-3, reads DAGVTQSPTHLIKTRGQQVTLRCSPKSGHDTVSWYQQALGQGPQFIFQYYEEEERQRGNFPDRFSGHQFPNYSSELNVNALLLGDSALYLCASSTGRIRTDTQYFGPGTRLTVL.

V usage is TRBV6-1 and J usage is TRBJ2-7, with 8 positions matching TRBD1. Germline CDR1 and CDR2: MNHNS and SASEGT. The CDR3 covers 15 residues. V gave up 1 base and J gave up 6 bases; unmatched junction bases: 8. The CDR3 loop is CASSEETGDNSEQYF. As DNA, the CDR3 is TGTGCCAGCAGTGAAGAGACAGGGGATAATTCCGAGCAGTACTTC.

CDR3 DNA: TGTGCCACCAGCAGAGCGGGAGGGGGGCTCGAGCAGTACTTC. This encodes CATSRAGGGLEQYF. This chain joins TRBV15 and TRBJ2-7, with 8 bases aligning to TRBD2. Germline CDR1 and CDR2: LNHNV and YYDKDF (reference sequence). With V trimmed by 1 base and J by 6 bases, 5 bases remained unmatched. This CDR3 is 14 amino acids long.

The genes are TRBV28 and TRBJ1-2; D is possibly TRBD1 (5 bases). Germline-derived CDR1 and CDR2 are MDHEN and SYDVKM. This CDR3 is built from 17 residues. V was trimmed by 2 bases and J by 5 bases, leaving 21 bases between them. DNA for the CDR3: TGTGCCAGCAGTTTAAGTAGTGGGGTGAACAGGCTATATGGCTACACCTTC. This sequence encodes CASSLSSGVNRLYGYTF.

The genes are TRBV21-1 and TRBJ1-5; the table assigns TRBD1, which was not confirmed against the DNA. TRBV21-1 is listed as a pseudogene. This CDR3 is 18 amino acids long. The CDR3 DNA sequence: TGTGCCAGCAGCAAGCAACAGGGGGACGGAATGGGCAATCAGCCCCAGCATTTT. It yields the protein CASSKQQGDGMGNQPQHF.

This clone was detected once. The rearrangement uses TRBV27 and TRBJ2-1, with D tentatively TRBD1 or TRBD2 (6 bases each). This CDR3 has 20 residues. V was trimmed by 6 bases and J by 2 bases, leaving 29 bases between them. Germline V gene sequence: CDR1 MNHEY, CDR2 SMNVEV (reference sequence). CDR3 sequence (DNA): TGTGCCAGCAGAAGAACAGGGAAGAGGGACTTTTCCACTACCTACAATGAGCAGTTCTTC. Its translation: CASRRTGKRDFSTTYNEQFF.

The rearrangement links TRBV7-6 to TRBJ2-3; 7 nucleotides match TRBD1. J was trimmed by 5 bases and V by 4 bases; bases with no gene match: 12. This CDR3 is 16 amino acids long. Germline V gives CDR1 SGHVS, CDR2 FNYEAQ. The DNA of the CDR3 is TGTGCCAGCAGCTCACCGGATCAGGGGGTGGGAGATACGCAGTATTTT. Translating it yields CASSSPDQGVGDTQYF. The complete variable domain, with remaining parts taken from reference TRBV7-6 and TRBJ2-3, reads GAGVSQSPRYKVTKRGQDVALRCDPISGHVSLYWYRQALGQGPEFLTYFNYEAQQDKSGLPNDRFSAERPEGSISTLTIQRTEQRDSAMYRCASSSPDQGVGDTQYFGPGTRLTVL.

The CDR3 protein is CASSAVAGPSTDTQYF. In nucleotides, the CDR3 is TGTGCCAGCAGTGCTGTAGCGGGACCAAGCACAGATACGCAGTATTTT. This sequence joins TRBV28 and TRBJ2-3, with 8 nucleotides matching TRBD2. CDR1 and CDR2 from the germline V gene are MDHEN and SYDVKM. V shed 5 bases and J 0 bases; nucleotides not matched to a gene: 7. The CDR3 has 16 amino acids.